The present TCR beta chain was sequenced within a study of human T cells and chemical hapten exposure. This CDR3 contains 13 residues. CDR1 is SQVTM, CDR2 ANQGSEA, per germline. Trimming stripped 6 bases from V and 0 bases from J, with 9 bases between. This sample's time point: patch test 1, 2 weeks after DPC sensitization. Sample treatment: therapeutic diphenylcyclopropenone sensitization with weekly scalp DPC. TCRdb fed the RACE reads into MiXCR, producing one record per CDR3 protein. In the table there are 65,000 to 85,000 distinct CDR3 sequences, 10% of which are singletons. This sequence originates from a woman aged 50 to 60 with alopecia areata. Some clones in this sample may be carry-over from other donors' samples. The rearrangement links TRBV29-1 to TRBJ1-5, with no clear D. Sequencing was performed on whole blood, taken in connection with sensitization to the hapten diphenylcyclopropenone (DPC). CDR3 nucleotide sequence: TGCAGCGTCGCGCGGGATAGCAATCAGCCCCAGCATTTT. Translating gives CSVARDSNQPQHF.